This entry features one T cell receptor (beta chain) sequence. This sample is drawn from a study of blood T cell repertoires in COVID-19. Turning to the study itself: Donors in the United States, Italy and Spain gave samples during acute or convalescent COVID-19. PBMCs, B-cell-depleted T cells, or T cells provided the cDNA or gDNA that made up the material.

The CDR3 loop spans 13 amino acids. Germline values: CDR1 SGHRS, CDR2 YFSETQ. Deletions cut 4 bases from V and 4 bases from J, with 11 bases between. Authors' analysis steps: Amplifying reference gene primers gave estimates of nucleated cell counts. Only in-frame clones appear in the TCRdb table, and some are missing; sequencing was by immunoSEQ multiplex PCR. That table gives V, J and clone size, and the DNA gave D and trimming. The table lists around 70,000 clones, more than 80% of them singletons. The sequenced sample was peripheral blood. This sequence joins TRBV5-1 and TRBJ1-2, with D perhaps TRBD1 (5 bases). The sequence was collected from a woman aged 80 or over with active or convalescent COVID-19. The CDR3 bases are TGCGCCAGCAGCCCCCGGCAGGGCTATGGCTACACCTTC. Protein: CASSPRQGYGYTF.